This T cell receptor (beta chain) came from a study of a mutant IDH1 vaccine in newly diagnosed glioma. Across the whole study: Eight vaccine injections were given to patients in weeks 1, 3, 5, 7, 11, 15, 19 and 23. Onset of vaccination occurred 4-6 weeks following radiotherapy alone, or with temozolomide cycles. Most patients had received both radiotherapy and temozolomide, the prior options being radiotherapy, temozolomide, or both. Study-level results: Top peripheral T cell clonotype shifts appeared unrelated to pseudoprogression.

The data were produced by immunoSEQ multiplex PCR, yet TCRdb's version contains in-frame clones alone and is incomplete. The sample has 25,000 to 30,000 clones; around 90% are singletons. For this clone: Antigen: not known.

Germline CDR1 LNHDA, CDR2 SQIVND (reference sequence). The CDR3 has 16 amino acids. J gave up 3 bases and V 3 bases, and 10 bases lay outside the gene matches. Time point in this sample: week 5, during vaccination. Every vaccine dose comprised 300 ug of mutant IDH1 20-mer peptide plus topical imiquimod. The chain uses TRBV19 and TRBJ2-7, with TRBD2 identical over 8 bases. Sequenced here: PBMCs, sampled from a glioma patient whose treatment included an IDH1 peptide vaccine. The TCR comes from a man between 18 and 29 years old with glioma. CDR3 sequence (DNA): TGTGCCAGTAGTATCACTCAAGCGGGAGAACTCTACGAGCAGTACTTC. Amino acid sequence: CASSITQAGELYEQYF.